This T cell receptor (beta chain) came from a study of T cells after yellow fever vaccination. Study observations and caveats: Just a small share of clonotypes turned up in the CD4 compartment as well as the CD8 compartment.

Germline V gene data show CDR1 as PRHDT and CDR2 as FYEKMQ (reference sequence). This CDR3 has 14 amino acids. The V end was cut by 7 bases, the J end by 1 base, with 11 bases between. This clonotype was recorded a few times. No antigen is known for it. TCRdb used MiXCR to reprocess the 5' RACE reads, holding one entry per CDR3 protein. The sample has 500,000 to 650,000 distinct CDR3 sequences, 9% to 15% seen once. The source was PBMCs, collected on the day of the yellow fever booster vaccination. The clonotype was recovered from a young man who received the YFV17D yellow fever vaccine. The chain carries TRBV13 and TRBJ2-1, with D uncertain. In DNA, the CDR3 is TGTGCCAGCACCAAGATGCTTTCCTACAATGAGCAGTTCTTC. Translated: CASTKMLSYNEQFF.